This TCR beta chain was observed in a study of OX40 agonist ivuxolimab in advanced cancers. Study-level information: The treatment was a fully human IgG2 OX40 agonist, ivuxolimab.

Turning to this clone: The antigen is undetermined.

Libraries were prepared by immunoSEQ multiplex PCR; TCRdb keeps only in-frame clonotypes and omits some of them. The data hold around 60,000 clones, with over 75% observed a single time. The study's findings and limits: Expanded clones were, on average, more numerous among CD8+ T cells than CD4+. Low normalized clonal expansion also occurred in some nonresponding patients.

Germline V gives CDR1 MDHEN, CDR2 SYDVKM. Trimming took off 2 bases at V and 2 bases at J, with 10 bases between the two ends. This CDR3 comprises 14 residues. The input for sequencing was CD4+ or CD8+ T cells sorted from blood, taken in a trial of the OX40 agonist ivuxolimab. This chain joins TRBV28 and TRBJ2-7, with D hard to call. This TCR was sampled from an adult with an advanced solid tumor such as melanoma, head and neck, liver or kidney cancer. The DNA for the CDR3 is TGTGCCAGCAGTTTAGCAGGCCTGACCTACGAGCAGTACTTC. It is translated as CASSLAGLTYEQYF.